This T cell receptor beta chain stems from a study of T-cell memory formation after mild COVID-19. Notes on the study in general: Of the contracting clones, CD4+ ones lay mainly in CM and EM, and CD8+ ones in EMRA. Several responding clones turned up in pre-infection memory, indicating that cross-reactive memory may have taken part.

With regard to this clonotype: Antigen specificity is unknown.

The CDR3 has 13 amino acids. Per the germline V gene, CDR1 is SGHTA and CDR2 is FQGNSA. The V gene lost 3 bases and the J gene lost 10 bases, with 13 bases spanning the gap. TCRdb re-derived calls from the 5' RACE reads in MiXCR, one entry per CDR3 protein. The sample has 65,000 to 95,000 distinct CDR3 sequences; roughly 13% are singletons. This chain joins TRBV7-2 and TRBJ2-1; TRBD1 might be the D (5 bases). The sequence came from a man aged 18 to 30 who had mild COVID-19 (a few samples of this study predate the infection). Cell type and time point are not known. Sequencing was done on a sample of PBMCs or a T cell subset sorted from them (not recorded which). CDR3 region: CASSFTRVPEQFF. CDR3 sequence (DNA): TGTGCCAGCAGCTTTACCAGGGTCCCCGAGCAGTTCTTC.